Following are 4 T cell receptor beta chains from one sample sequenced in a study of cytomegalovirus exposure and HLA in healthy donors. Primers: 60 Vbeta forward and 13 Jbeta reverse. This table comes from immunoSEQ multiplex PCR, and its TCRdb copy is limited to in-frame clones, with some not included. This table holds roughly 130,000 clones, around 73% found once. The specimen was PBMCs. The receptors shown here come from a human donor in good health.

This chain connects TRBV6-9 to TRBJ2-1, with D possibly TRBD2 on 5 matching bases. This CDR3 is built from 16 residues. The germline V gene has CDR1 MNHGY and CDR2 SVAAGI. Deletions cut 3 bases from V and 0 bases from J, with 12 bases between. CDR3 nucleotides: TGTGCCAGCAGTTACCTTAGCGCGAGCTCCTACAATGAGCAGTTCTTC. Translation gives CASSYLSASSYNEQFF.

The V and J genes are TRBV9 and TRBJ1-1, with D uncertain. This CDR3 is 13 amino acids long. Germline values: CDR1 SGDLS, CDR2 YYNGEE. V gave up 0 bases and J gave up 5 bases, with 8 bases separating them. CDR3 protein: CASSVAGQTEAFF. The CDR3 coding sequence is TGTGCCAGCAGCGTAGCTGGGCAGACTGAAGCTTTCTTT.

This rearrangement joins TRBV7-3 to TRBJ2-5, with 9 bases fitting TRBD2. The germline V gene has CDR1 SGHTA and CDR2 FQGTGA. V lost 4 bases to trimming and J lost 2 bases; unmatched junction nucleotides: 5. This CDR3 is 15 amino acids long. The CDR3 reads CASSSGLAMQETQYF. The CDR3 DNA sequence: TGTGCCAGCAGCTCGGGACTAGCTATGCAAGAGACCCAGTACTTC. The full variable domain, its missing parts supplied by reference TRBV7-3 and TRBJ2-5, is GAGVSQTPSNKVTEKGKYVELRCDPISGHTALYWYRQSLGQGPEFLIYFQGTGAADDSGLPNDRFFAVRPEGSVSTLKIQRTERGDSAVYLCASSSGLAMQETQYFGPGTRLLVL.

With regard to this clone: At the DNA level, this CDR3 is encoded by other sequences in the same sample as well. The chain combines TRBV13 with TRBJ2-6; possibly TRBD1 for D (6 bases). CDR1 and CDR2 from the germline V gene are PRHDT and FYEKMQ (reference sequence). CDR3 size: 17 residues. V gave up 3 bases and J gave up 1 base, with 13 bases separating them. The CDR3 sequence is CASSLGTGWSGANVLTF. The CDR3 DNA sequence: TGTGCCAGCAGCTTGGGAACAGGGTGGTCTGGGGCCAACGTCCTGACTTTC.